One sample yielded the 21 T cell receptor beta chains listed below, sequenced in a study of shared clonotypes between healthy human individuals. Using immunoSEQ multiplex PCR, the repertoire was profiled, and TCRdb retains in-frame clones only, with some absent. This sample has some 1 million clones; approximately 68% occur once, and the top ten carry approximately 1.5%. The sample taken for sequencing was memory CD4+ T cells sorted from blood. Noted subset: CD45RA-negative fraction. These receptors all stem from a man between 18 and 35 years old in good health.

The chain uses TRBV28 and TRBJ1-1; 7 nucleotides align to TRBD1. V dropped 5 bases and J dropped 1; count of bases not matched to a gene: 7. Germline CDR1 reads MDHEN; CDR2 reads SYDVKM. There are 15 residues in the CDR3. CDR3 sequence reads: CASSLPGQRNTEAFF. The CDR3 nucleotides are TGTGCCAGCAGTCTGCCGGGACAGCGGAACACTGAAGCTTTCTTT.

The chain couples TRBV6-5 to TRBJ1-2; D ambiguous. Germline CDR1 is MNHEY and CDR2 is SVGAGI. The CDR3 consists of 13 residues. The V and J ends lost 5 bases and 0 bases respectively, with 7 bases between them. CDR3 amino acids: CASSPGANYGYTF. As DNA, the CDR3 is TGTGCCAGCAGTCCAGGAGCTAACTATGGCTACACCTTC.

To note about this clone: The sample holds other DNA sequences that translate to the same CDR3. V and J are TRBV5-1 and TRBJ2-3; 12 bases align to TRBD2. CDR1 is SGHRS and CDR2 is YFSETQ in the germline V gene. Trimming removed 4 bases from V and 3 bases from J; junction bases left unmatched: 3. The CDR3 is made up of 15 amino acids. In nucleotides, the CDR3 is TGCGCCAGCAGCCCGACTAGCGGGAGTACAGATACGCAGTATTTT. Translation gives CASSPTSGSTDTQYF.

The CDR3 DNA sequence: TGTGCCAGCAGCTTACAGGGGGCTACTGAAGCTTTCTTT. Protein sequence: CASSLQGATEAFF. The chain links TRBV2 to TRBJ1-1, with TRBD1 identical over 9 bases. CDR3 length: 13 amino acids. J gave up 5 bases and V 6 bases, and 4 bases lay outside the gene matches. CDR1 is SNHLY, CDR2 FYNNEI, per germline.

The chain uses TRBV10-3 and TRBJ2-5, with 8 nucleotides matching TRBD2. The closer fit of TRBJ2-7 to the DNA end suggests the J call may be wrong. This CDR3 region has 13 residues. The germline gives CDR1 ENHRY, CDR2 SYGVKD. This chain's CDR3 is CAISTGTSNEQYF. Written as DNA, the CDR3 is TGTGCCATCTCTACCGGGACTAGTAACGAGCAGTACTTC.

The chain uses TRBV29-1 and TRBJ1-2; 7 bases align to TRBD1. The CDR3 covers 11 residues. V dropped 6 bases and J dropped 8; count of bases not matched to a gene: 6. Germline V gene lookup returns CDR1 SQVTM and CDR2 ANQGSEA. CDR3 region: CSVSTGWGYTF. CDR3 DNA sequence: TGCAGCGTGTCGACAGGGTGGGGCTACACCTTC.

V usage is TRBV4-1 and J usage is TRBJ2-5, with TRBD2 identical over 9 bases. The germline CDR1 and CDR2 sequences are MGHRA and YSYEKL. J was trimmed by 2 bases and V by 4 bases; bases with no gene match: 11. CDR3 length: 17 amino acids. The CDR3 region is CASSLSPLAGGQETQYF. The CDR3 coding sequence is TGCGCCAGCAGCCTATCCCCACTAGCGGGCGGGCAAGAGACCCAGTACTTC.

This chain joins TRBV29-1 and TRBJ2-2, with no clear D. Germline V gene lookup returns CDR1 SQVTM and CDR2 ANQGSEA. V was shortened by 4 bases and J by 7 bases, with 10 bases between the two germline ends. The CDR3 has 12 amino acids. The CDR3, as DNA: TGCAGCGTTGCCCAGCCCTACGGGGAGCTGTTTTTT. It translates to CSVAQPYGELFF.

V is TRBV30 and J is TRBJ1-6, with 7 bases matching TRBD1. CDR3 length: 17 amino acids. After removal of 1 base from V and 0 bases from J, the junction contained 6 bases not matched to a gene. Per the germline V gene, CDR1 is GTSNPN and CDR2 is SVGIG (reference sequence). In nucleotides, the CDR3 is TGTGCCTGGAGTGCGGACAGGACAAGCTCCTATAATTCACCCCTCCACTTT. It codes for CAWSADRTSSYNSPLHF.

This chain links TRBV6-5 with TRBJ2-7; 8 bases agree with TRBD2. Germline CDR1 is MNHEY and CDR2 is SVGAGI. There are 15 residues in the CDR3. Trimming cost V 5 bases and J 2 bases; bases outside gene matches: 8. DNA of the CDR3: TGTGCCAGCAGTCGCCCGGAACTAGCGGCCTACGAGCAGTACTTC. Translation gives CASSRPELAAYEQYF.

This clone was seen just once. V usage is TRBV2 and J usage is TRBJ2-7; TRBD2 aligns across 7 bases. V was clipped by 4 bases and J by 1 base; unmatched bases: 4. The CDR3 runs 14 residues. Germline V gene data show CDR1 as SNHLY and CDR2 as FYNNEI. The CDR3 here is CASSASGLSYEQYF. DNA of the CDR3: TGTGCCAGCAGTGCTAGCGGTTTATCCTACGAGCAGTACTTC. Full variable domain (rest looked up from reference TRBV2 and TRBJ2-7): EPEVTQTPSHQVTQMGQEVILRCVPISNHLYFYWYRQILGQKVEFLVSFYNNEISEKSEIFDDQFSVERPDGSNFTLKIRSTKLEDSAMYFCASSASGLSYEQYFGPGTRLTVT.

This clone has a single count. CDR3 loop: CASSAGTANTGELFF. Here the CDR3 DNA reads TGTGCCAGCAGTGCCGGGACAGCGAACACCGGGGAGCTGTTTTTT. The chain employs TRBV7-8 and TRBJ2-2; 7 bases fit TRBD1. The CDR3 length is 15 residues. Trimming removed 6 bases from V and 0 bases from J; junction bases left unmatched: 4. CDR1 and CDR2 (germline): SGHVS, FQNEAQ.

The chain links TRBV6-1 to TRBJ2-1; a possible D gene is TRBD2 (6 bases). V lost 2 bases and J lost 5, with 16 bases in between. This CDR3 is 16 amino acids long. Germline assignment: CDR1 MNHNS and CDR2 SASEGT. CDR3 nucleotides: TGTGCCAGCAGTGAATTAGACACTAGCCGAAACAATGAGCAGTTCTTC. It codes for CASSELDTSRNNEQFF.

The rearrangement links TRBV11-3 to TRBJ2-5; no definite D call. Deletions cut 4 bases from V and 4 bases from J, with 7 bases between. This CDR3 contains 12 residues. Looked up from germline, CDR1 is SGHNT and CDR2 is YENEEA. DNA of the CDR3: TGTGCCAGCAGCTGGAACGGAGAGACCCAGTACTTC. Amino acid sequence: CASSWNGETQYF. Using reference TRBV11-3 and TRBJ2-5 for the parts outside the CDR3, the full variable domain is EAGVVQSPRYKIIEKKQPVAFWCNPISGHNTLYWYLQNLGQGPELLIRYENEEAVDDSQLPKDRFSAERLKGVDSTLKIQPAELGDSAVYLCASSWNGETQYFGPGTRLLVL.

As concerns this clone: A read error is the likely source, as a far larger clone sits one nucleotide away. This same CDR3 is encoded by further DNA sequences in the sample. The chain recombines TRBV19 with TRBJ1-6; D is ambiguous. The CDR3 runs 11 residues. The germline CDR1 and CDR2 sequences are LNHDA and SQIVND (reference sequence). The CDR3 region has the DNA TGTGCCAGTAGTAATAATTCGCCCCTCCACTTT. This translates into CASSNNSPLHF.

V and J are TRBV4-1 and TRBJ1-4; D might be TRBD1 (5 bases). Germline-derived CDR1 and CDR2 are MGHRA and YSYEKL. V was cut by 0 bases and J by 6 bases, with 17 bases left in between. CDR3 length: 17 amino acids. CDR3 sequence reads: CASSQELTVQLYEKLFF. CDR3 sequence (DNA): TGCGCCAGCAGCCAAGAGCTGACAGTCCAGCTTTATGAAAAACTGTTTTTT.

The CDR3 sequence is CASSLERGTTNEKLFF. The CDR3 DNA is TGTGCCAGCAGTTTAGAAAGGGGTACAACTAATGAAAAACTGTTTTTT. V gene TRBV28 combines with J gene TRBJ1-4; a possible D gene is TRBD1 (5 bases). This CDR3 spans 16 amino acids. Per the germline V gene, CDR1 is MDHEN and CDR2 is SYDVKM. V gave up 2 bases and J gave up 0 bases, with 10 bases separating them.

Note on this clone: Sequence at one end of the junction differs from germline and may be a read error. The V and J genes are TRBV11-2 and TRBJ2-7; the D gene is possibly TRBD1 (6 bases). This CDR3 has 10 residues. Germline V lookup: CDR1 SGHAT, CDR2 FQNNGV. CDR3 sequence: CASSLVGGFF. The DNA for the CDR3 is TGTGCCAGCAGCTTAGTAGGGGGTTTCTTC.

The chain uses TRBV7-9 and TRBJ2-7; 7 nucleotides line up with TRBD1. With 7 bases clipped from V and 1 base from J, the junction kept 7 bases outside the gene matches. The CDR3 consists of 14 residues. Germline V gives CDR1 SEHNR, CDR2 FQNEAQ (reference sequence). This CDR3 reads CASNTGDGSYEQYF. As DNA, the CDR3 is TGTGCCAGCAATACAGGGGATGGATCCTACGAGCAGTACTTC.

The rearrangement joins TRBV2 to TRBJ1-4, with unresolved D. The CDR3 is 10 residues long. Germline loops: CDR1 SNHLY, CDR2 FYNNEI. The V and J ends lost 6 bases and 12 bases respectively, with 8 bases between them. This CDR3 reads CASRLEELFF. The DNA for the CDR3 is TGTGCCAGCAGACTTGAGGAACTGTTTTTT.

The chain carries TRBV5-1 and TRBJ1-1; no reliable D call. The CDR3 extends over 16 amino acids. The V and J ends lost 3 bases and 4 bases respectively, with 19 bases between them. Germline assignment: CDR1 SGHRS and CDR2 YFSETQ. This CDR3 reads CASSSRGGGVGTEAFF. Here the CDR3 DNA reads TGCGCCAGCAGCTCCCGGGGAGGTGGGGTGGGCACTGAAGCTTTCTTT.